Sequencing of this TCR beta chain was carried out in a study of early stage breast cancer tumors. In regard to this clone: Its antigen is unknown.

The table came from immunoSEQ multiplex PCR; TCRdb's copy has only in-frame clones and leaves some out. The table records roughly 30,000 clones, around 75% of them present only once. After removal of 0 bases from V and 4 bases from J, the junction contained 11 bases not matched to a gene. The CDR3 covers 17 residues. Germline V gene lookup returns CDR1 MGHRA and CDR2 YSYEKL. Findings and limits, study-wide: Comparing each tissue with blood distinguished tumor from normal in about 90% of the 16 patients.

This TCR was sampled from a person between 30 and 45 years old with breast cancer. Sequences were obtained from breast tumor tissue. V usage is TRBV4-1 and J usage is TRBJ1-2; 7 bases map to TRBD1. The CDR3 DNA follows: TGCGCCAGCAGCCAAGATCCAGGGGGTCTAACGTCCTATGGCTACACCTTC. It is translated as CASSQDPGGLTSYGYTF.